This T cell receptor (beta chain) was recovered during a study of CD8 T cells in ankylosing spondylitis. Study findings and constraints: Those disease-linked clones were CD8+; they were also relatively rare in peripheral blood. It was reported that disease-linked clones were significantly enriched in matched ankylosing spondylitis synovial fluid.

By frequency in the sample, this clonotype is medium-sized. Its antigen is unidentified. The TCR beta libraries were generated through quantitative 5'-RACE incorporating molecular barcodes. TCRdb passed the 5' RACE reads through MiXCR, listing each CDR3 protein once. The table lists 8,500 to 9,000 distinct CDR3 sequences, about 3.9% of them singletons. The CDR3 has 15 amino acids. Trimming left V 3 bases short and J 2 bases short, with 11 bases between. Germline V CDR1 and CDR2: SGDLS, YYNGEE. The chain links TRBV9 to TRBJ2-2; D gene ambiguous. This clonotype was obtained from a female donor with ankylosing spondylitis or in good health (not recorded which). Sample: blood, either unsorted or a sorted T cell fraction (not recorded which). CDR3 nucleotides: TGTGCCAGCAGCGCAGAGAACCCCAACACCGGGGAGCTGTTTTTT. It is translated as CASSAENPNTGELFF.